These 17 T cell receptor beta chains came from one sample sequenced in a study of Graves' ophthalmopathy and Graves' hyperthyroidism (dated by TCRdb to 2017 to 2018). Sequencer: Illumina HiSeq 2000. For repertoire sequencing, TCR beta CDR3 regions were amplified from RNA transcripts. The first round was an RT-PCR using HTBI primers with the Qiagen OneStep RT-PCR kit, and this first round was followed by a second-round multiplex PCR, then size selection and purification. TCRdb reprocessing: public reads trimmed at Q25 with fastp, clones called with MiXCR, in-frame beta chains kept. Duplicate CDR3 protein sequences are folded into a single record with the most common DNA and genes. The table for this sample lists hundreds of thousands of distinct CDR3 sequences; 22% of them were counted only once. About 6.6% of the sample is held by the ten biggest clonotypes. The sample comprised peripheral blood. These receptors were obtained from a woman aged 18-29 years with stable Graves' hyperthyroidism. Some clones in this sample may be carry-over from other donors' samples. Donor details come from another sample of the same person, matched by shared clones.

This clonotype was counted at least ten times. The CDR3 coding sequence is TGTGCCAGCAAGATACAGGGTCTTTTTTCACCCCTCCACTTT. Residues: CASKIQGLFSPLHF. The chain links TRBV6-5 to TRBJ1-6; maybe TRBD1 (6 bases). This CDR3 contains 14 residues. V dropped 7 bases and J dropped 9 bases, with 16 bases sitting between them. Germline V gene sequence: CDR1 MNHEY, CDR2 SVGAGI.

This clonotype was counted many times. The CDR3 here is CASSLRSGDEQYF. In DNA form, the CDR3 reads TGTGCCAGCAGTTTACGGTCGGGTGACGAGCAGTACTTC. The chain carries TRBV28 and TRBJ2-7, with unresolved D. The CDR3 is 13 amino acids. V lost 2 bases and J lost 5, with 10 bases in between. Germline-derived CDR1 and CDR2 are MDHEN and SYDVKM.

This clonotype was seen a handful of times. One base away lies a much larger clone, so this may be a sequencing read error. This chain links TRBV6-1 with TRBJ1-1; TRBD1 might be the D (6 bases). The CDR3 has 13 residues. V was trimmed by 5 bases and J by 5 bases, leaving 12 bases between them. CDR1 is MNHNS, CDR2 SASEGT, per germline. The CDR3, as DNA: TGTGCCAGCAGTCAACAGGGTAGGACTGAAGCTTTCTTT. Translated: CASSQQGRTEAFF.

The CDR3 loop is CASSDEQSSYNSPLHF. The CDR3 DNA reads TGTGCCAGCAGTGACGAACAGAGCTCCTATAATTCACCCCTCCACTTT. The chain couples TRBV25-1 to TRBJ1-6; D is ambiguous. The CDR3 extends over 16 amino acids. The V gene's germline CDR1 is MGHDK and CDR2 SYGVNS. The V and J ends lost 3 bases and 0 bases respectively, with 9 bases between them.

The rearrangement uses TRBV12-5 and TRBJ1-5; 12 nucleotides line up with TRBD1. Germline CDR1 LGHNT, CDR2 FRNRAP. The CDR3 is 16 residues long. The V and J ends lost 1 base and 6 bases, in that order; junction bases with no gene match: 4. The DNA for the CDR3 is TGTGCTAGTGGTTTGGGGGACAGGGGGCCTCGTCAGCCCCAGCATTTT. This codes for CASGLGDRGPRQPQHF. The full variable domain, with the rest looked up from reference TRBV12-5 and TRBJ1-5, is DARVTQTPRHKVTEMGQEVTMRCQPILGHNTVFWYRQTMMQGLELLAYFRNRAPLDDSGMPKDRFSAEMPDATLATLKIQPSEPRDSAVYFCASGLGDRGPRQPQHFGDGTRLSIL.

This clonotype was found many times. CDR3 sequence: CASSQWTGLSNQPQHF. CDR3 nucleotide sequence: TGTGCCAGCAGCCAGTGGACAGGACTTAGCAATCAGCCCCAGCATTTT. J is TRBJ1-5 and V is TRBV11-2; 7 nucleotides line up with TRBD1. CDR1 and CDR2 from the germline V gene are SGHAT and FQNNGV. With 5 bases clipped from V and 0 bases from J, the junction kept 7 bases outside the gene matches. CDR3 length: 16 residues. Using reference TRBV11-2 and TRBJ1-5 for the parts outside the CDR3, the full variable domain is EAGVAQSPRYKIIEKRQSVAFWCNPISGHATLYWYQQILGQGPKLLIQFQNNGVVDDSQLPKDRFSAERLKGVDSTLKIQPAKLEDSAVYLCASSQWTGLSNQPQHFGDGTRLSIL.

This clonotype was recorded many times. The gene calls are TRBV6-1 and TRBJ2-2, with D possibly called TRBD1 or TRBD2 (5 bases each). From germline, CDR1 is MNHNS and CDR2 SASEGT. The V gene lost 5 bases and the J gene lost 1 base, with 17 bases spanning the gap. The CDR3 totals 17 residues. The CDR3, as DNA: TGTGCCAGCAGTCCATTCCCGAGGGGCGGGAACACCGGGGAGCTGTTTTTT. As protein: CASSPFPRGGNTGELFF.

This rearrangement joins TRBV18 to TRBJ1-6, with a weak D call TRBD1 (5 bases). Germline CDR1 and CDR2: KGHSH and LQKENI. The CDR3 is 14 amino acids. V shed 5 bases and J shed 5 bases, with 10 bases lying between them. CDR3 amino acids: CASSEGRDNSPLHF. CDR3 bases: TGTGCCAGCTCAGAGGGACGGGATAATTCACCCCTCCACTTT.

This clonotype was detected many times. The chain uses TRBV30 and TRBJ1-5, with D possibly TRBD1 on 5 matching bases. The CDR3 loop spans 13 amino acids. Germline V gene data show CDR1 as GTSNPN and CDR2 as SVGIG (reference sequence). V was pared by 2 bases and J by 1 base, with 6 bases between. The CDR3 DNA follows: TGTGCCTGGAGTCGGGACAGCAATCAGCCCCAGCATTTT. Translated: CAWSRDSNQPQHF.

To note about this clonotype: A single base separates this from a much larger clone, so it may be a read error. The rearrangement uses TRBV7-2 and TRBJ1-6; D possibly corresponds to TRBD1 (5 bases). CDR3 length: 13 residues. CDR1 SGHTA and CDR2 FQGNSA come from the germline V gene. The CDR3 nucleotides read TGCGGGTCGGGGGGACTCTATAATTCACGCCTCCACTTT. This translates into CGSGGLYNSRLHF. The full variable domain, its missing parts supplied by reference TRBV7-2 and TRBJ1-6, is GAGVSQSPSNKVTEKGKDVELRCDPISGHTALYWYRQSLGQGLEFLIYFQGNSAPDKSGLPSDRFSAERTGGSVSTLTIQRTQQEDSAVYLCGSGGLYNSRLHFGNGTRLTVT.

This clonotype showed up many times. The J gene is TRBJ2-7, the V gene TRBV12-5, with D unresolved. Germline CDR1 reads LGHNT; CDR2 reads FRNRAP. Trimming shortened V by 1 base and J by 5 bases, and 3 bases separated the two germline ends. The length of the CDR3 is 11 residues. The CDR3 sequence: CASGLGHEQYF. DNA for the CDR3: TGTGCTAGTGGTTTGGGCCACGAGCAGTACTTC.

This clonotype was recorded many times. This chain links TRBV5-1 with TRBJ1-1; tentatively, D is TRBD1 (6 bases). Per the germline V gene, CDR1 is SGHRS and CDR2 is YFSETQ. The CDR3 is 15 amino acids. V lost 6 bases, J lost 6 bases, and 21 bases lay in between. The CDR3 DNA reads TGCGCCAGCATGATTACGGGGGGCATGTTCTCTGAAGCTTTCTTT. This sequence encodes CASMITGGMFSEAFF.

This chain joins TRBV6-2 or TRBV6-3 and TRBJ1-2, with 7 bases aligning to TRBD1. Germline CDR1 reads MNHEY; CDR2 reads SVGEGT. V shed 8 bases and J 1 base; nucleotides not matched to a gene: 4. CDR3 length: 13 amino acids. DNA for the CDR3: TGTGCCAGCCGGACAGGTTTTAACTATGGCTACACCTTC. As protein: CASRTGFNYGYTF.

This clonotype was observed at least ten times. V is TRBV5-1 and J is TRBJ1-1; D perhaps matches TRBD1 (5 bases). Trimming took 4 bases from V and 2 from J, leaving 15 bases between them. The V gene's germline CDR1 is SGHRS and CDR2 YFSETQ. The CDR3 runs 15 residues. This chain's CDR3 is CASSQSPRDNTEAFF. The CDR3, as DNA: TGCGCCAGCAGCCAGTCACCGAGGGACAACACTGAAGCTTTCTTT.

This clonotype was found a few times. The chain joins TRBV10-3 to TRBJ1-6; D remains ambiguous. V lost 0 bases to trimming and J lost 11 bases, with 17 bases between them. The CDR3 has 16 amino acids. CDR1 and CDR2 from the germline V gene are ENHRY and SYGVKD. The CDR3 protein is CAISESPAVRTTPLHF. The CDR3 region has the DNA TGTGCCATCAGTGAGTCGCCGGCCGTTAGGACTACACCCCTCCACTTT.

This sequence joins TRBV28 and TRBJ1-1; D is possibly TRBD1 (5 bases). Germline-derived CDR1 and CDR2 are MDHEN and SYDVKM. The CDR3 is 15 amino acids. V gave up 6 bases and J gave up 4 bases, with 18 bases separating them. As DNA, the CDR3 is TGTGCCAGCAGCCTCGAGACAGCGGAGGTCACTGAAGCTTTCTTT. Translating it yields CASSLETAEVTEAFF.

This clonotype was seen repeatedly, ten times or more. This chain joins TRBV12-3 or TRBV12-4 and TRBJ2-7; D is ambiguous. Trimming took 7 bases from V and 6 from J, leaving 7 bases between them. The CDR3 is made up of 10 amino acids. This CDR3 is CASNWPEQYF. The CDR3 DNA reads as TGTGCCAGCAATTGGCCCGAGCAGTACTTC.